This entry is about one T cell receptor beta chain. Profiling relied on immunoSEQ multiplex PCR, and the TCRdb table lists in-frame clones only, not all of them. The sample shows about 2.1 million clones, around 93% of them seen only once. The data stem from a study of shared clonotypes between healthy human individuals. The naive CD8 fraction comprised CD45RO-negative cells positively selected for CCR7 and excluded terminally differentiated effector memory CD45RA+ cells. J lost 0 bases, V lost 10 bases, and 11 bases had no gene match. CDR1 is ENHRY and CDR2 is SYGVKD in the germline V gene. The CDR3 runs to 16 residues.

This TCR was recovered from a young man in good health. Some clones in this sample may be carry-over from other donors' samples. The sample comprised naive CD8+ T cells from PBMCs. This chain joins TRBV10-3 and TRBJ2-7, with 11 nucleotides matching TRBD2. The CDR3 loop is CATGTSGKELSYEQYF. The CDR3 region has the DNA TGTGCCACCGGGACTAGCGGAAAAGAACTCTCCTACGAGCAGTACTTC.